This T cell receptor beta chain derives from a study of regulatory T cells in long-lasting Graves disease. This CDR3 comprises 14 residues. Germline V CDR1 and CDR2: DFQATT, SNEGSKA (reference sequence). Trimming cost V 5 bases and J 7 bases; bases outside gene matches: 3. This clonotype occurred many times. HTBI primers from iRepertoire and Arm-PCR of CDR3 regions yielded the TCR beta libraries. MiXCR, run by TCRdb on the multiplex PCR reads, gives a single entry per CDR3 protein. Of more than 300,000 distinct CDR3 sequences in the sample, about a sixth are singletons; the top ten hold over 20%. Time point described: newly diagnosed GD, antithyroid drugs for less than 3 months. Making the TCR library involved RNA that had been extracted from PBMCs.

Specimen: peripheral blood mononuclear cells (PBMCs), collected at new diagnosis, from a patient treated with antithyroid drugs. The rearrangement links TRBV20-1 to TRBJ2-1, with TRBD2 identical over 15 bases. This receptor was taken from a female donor with Graves disease. The CDR3 protein is CSAGLAGGYNEQFF. CDR3 nucleotides: TGCAGTGCTGGACTAGCGGGAGGGTATAATGAGCAGTTCTTC.